Included here is one TCR beta chain sequence, with context. As yet, its antigen is unknown. The same CDR3 can be traced to other DNA sequences in this sample. As handled by the study authors: Owing to the provision of junction-only sequences devoid of quality scores by immunoSEQ, filtering differed. Libraries were prepared by immunoSEQ multiplex PCR; TCRdb keeps only in-frame clonotypes and omits some of them. V and J calls and clone size follow that table, whereas D and trimming were derived from the DNA. The sample shows approximately 1.9 million clones, 85% to 95% of them seen only once. The sample is drawn from a study of shared clonotypes between healthy human individuals. Study background: Ranging from 18 to 49 in age, donors were a couple of women and three men. The study's findings and limits: Donor scarcity curtailed the genetic and exposure-history diversity represented herein. Rarefaction revealed incomplete sorted-subset sequencing despite large depth.

The CDR3 totals 14 residues. Germline CDR1 reads SEHNR; CDR2 reads FQNEAQ (reference sequence). Trimming stripped 1 base from V and 1 base from J, with 8 bases between. Positively selected for CCR7, the CD45RO-negative cells used as naive CD8 cells excluded terminally differentiated effector memory CD45RA+ cells. This clonotype was obtained from a man between 18 and 35 years old in good health. Some clones in this sample may be carry-over from other donors' samples. The J gene is TRBJ2-7, the V gene TRBV7-9; no definite D call. Sequenced sample: naive CD8+ T cells from PBMCs. CDR3 nucleotides: TGTGCCAGCAGCTTAGGGACCTCTTCCTACGAGCAGTACTTC. Its translation is CASSLGTSSYEQYF.